This entry features one T cell receptor (beta chain) sequence. The sample originates from a study of blood T cell repertoires in COVID-19. The CDR3 is made up of 18 amino acids. The method was immunoSEQ multiplex PCR; TCRdb's version includes in-frame clones alone and lacks a portion of them. Counted here are under 250,000 clones, 86% occurring once; the ten biggest clones make up 5% to 7%. Patients from Seattle were sampled longitudinally, starting during active infection. This rearrangement joins TRBV21-1 to TRBJ2-6; the DNA was not compared with TRBD1, the D call given in the table. TRBV21-1 is a listed pseudogene. The material sequenced was peripheral blood. This clonotype originated in a woman of 80 years or more with COVID-19, enrolled during active disease. Written as DNA, the CDR3 is TGTGCCAGCAGCAAATCTCCGACAGTGAATTCTGGGGCCAACGTCCTGACTTTC. Protein: CASSKSPTVNSGANVLTF.